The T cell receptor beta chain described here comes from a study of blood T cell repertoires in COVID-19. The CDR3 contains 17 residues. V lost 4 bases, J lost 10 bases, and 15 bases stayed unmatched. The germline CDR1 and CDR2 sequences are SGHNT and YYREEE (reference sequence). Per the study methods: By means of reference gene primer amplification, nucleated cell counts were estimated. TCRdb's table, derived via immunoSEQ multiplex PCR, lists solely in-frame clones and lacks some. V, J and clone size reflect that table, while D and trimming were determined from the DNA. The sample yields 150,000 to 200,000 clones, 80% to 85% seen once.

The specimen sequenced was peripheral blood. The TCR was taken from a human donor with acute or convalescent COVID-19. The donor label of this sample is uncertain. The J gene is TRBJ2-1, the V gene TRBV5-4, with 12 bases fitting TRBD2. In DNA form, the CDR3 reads TGTGCCAGCAGCACGTCCCGGACTAGCGGGGCGTTGGGGGAGCAGTTCTTC. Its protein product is CASSTSRTSGALGEQFF.